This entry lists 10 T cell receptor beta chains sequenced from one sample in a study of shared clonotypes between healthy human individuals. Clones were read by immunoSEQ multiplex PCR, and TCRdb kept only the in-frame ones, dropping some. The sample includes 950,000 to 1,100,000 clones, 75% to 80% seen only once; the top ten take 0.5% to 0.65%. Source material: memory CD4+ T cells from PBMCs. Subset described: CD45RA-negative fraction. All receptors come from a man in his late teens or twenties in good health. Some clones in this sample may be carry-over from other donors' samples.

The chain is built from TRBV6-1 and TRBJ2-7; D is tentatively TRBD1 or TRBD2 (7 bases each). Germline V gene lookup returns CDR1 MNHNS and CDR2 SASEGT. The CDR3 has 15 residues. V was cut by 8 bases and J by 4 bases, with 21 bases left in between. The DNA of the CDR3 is TGTGCCAGCCGGTTCTTGCAGGGGGGGGTATACGAGCAGTACTTC. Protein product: CASRFLQGGVYEQYF.

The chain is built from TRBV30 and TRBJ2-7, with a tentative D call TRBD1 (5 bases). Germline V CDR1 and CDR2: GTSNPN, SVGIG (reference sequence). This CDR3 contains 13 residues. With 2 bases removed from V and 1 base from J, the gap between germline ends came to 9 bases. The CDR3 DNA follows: TGTGCCTGGAGTACAAAGGGGTCCTACGAGCAGTACTTC. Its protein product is CAWSTKGSYEQYF.

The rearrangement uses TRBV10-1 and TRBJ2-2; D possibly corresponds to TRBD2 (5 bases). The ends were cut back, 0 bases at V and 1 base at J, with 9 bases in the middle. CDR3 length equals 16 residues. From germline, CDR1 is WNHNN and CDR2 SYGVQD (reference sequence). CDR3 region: CASSESREVNTGELFF. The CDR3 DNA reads TGCGCCAGCAGTGAGTCGAGGGAAGTGAACACCGGGGAGCTGTTTTTT.

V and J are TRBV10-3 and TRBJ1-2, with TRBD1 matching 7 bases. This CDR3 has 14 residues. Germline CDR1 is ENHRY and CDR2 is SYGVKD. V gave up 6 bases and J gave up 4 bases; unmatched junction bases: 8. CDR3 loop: CAISSRTGSYGYTF. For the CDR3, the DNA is TGTGCCATCAGCTCGCGGACAGGCTCCTATGGCTACACCTTC.

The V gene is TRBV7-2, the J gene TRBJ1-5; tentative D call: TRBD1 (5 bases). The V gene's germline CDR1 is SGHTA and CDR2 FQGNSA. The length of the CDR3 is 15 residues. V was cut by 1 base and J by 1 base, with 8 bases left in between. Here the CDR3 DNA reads TGTGCCAGCAGCTTAGTAGGACAAAGCAATCAGCCCCAGCATTTT. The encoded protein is CASSLVGQSNQPQHF.

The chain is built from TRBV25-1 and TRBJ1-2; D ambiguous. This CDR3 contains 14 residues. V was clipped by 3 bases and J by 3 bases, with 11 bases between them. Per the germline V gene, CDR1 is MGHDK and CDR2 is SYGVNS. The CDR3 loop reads CASSEWERDYGYTF. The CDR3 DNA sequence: TGTGCCAGCAGTGAGTGGGAGCGGGACTATGGCTACACCTTC.

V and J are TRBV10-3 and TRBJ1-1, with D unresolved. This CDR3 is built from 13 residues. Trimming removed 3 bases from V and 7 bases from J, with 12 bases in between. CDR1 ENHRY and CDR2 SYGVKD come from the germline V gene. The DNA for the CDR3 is TGTGCCATCAGTGACGTAGCGGACGGTGAAGCTTTCTTT. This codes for CAISDVADGEAFF.

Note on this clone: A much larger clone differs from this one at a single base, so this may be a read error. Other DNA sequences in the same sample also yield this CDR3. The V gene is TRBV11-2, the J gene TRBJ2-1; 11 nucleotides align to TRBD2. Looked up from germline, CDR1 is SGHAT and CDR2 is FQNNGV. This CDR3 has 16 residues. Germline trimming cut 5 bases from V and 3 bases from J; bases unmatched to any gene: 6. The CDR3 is CASSPRLAGIYNEQFF. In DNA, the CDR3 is TGTGCCAGCAGCCCCCGACTAGCGGGGATCTACAATGAGCAGTTCTTC.

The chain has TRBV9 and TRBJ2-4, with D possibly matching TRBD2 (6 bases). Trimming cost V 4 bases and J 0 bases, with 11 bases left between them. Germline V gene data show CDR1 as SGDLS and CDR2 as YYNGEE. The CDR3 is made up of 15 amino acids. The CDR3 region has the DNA TGTGCCAGCAGCCGCGGGCGGGAAGCCAAAAACATTCAGTACTTC. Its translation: CASSRGREAKNIQYF.

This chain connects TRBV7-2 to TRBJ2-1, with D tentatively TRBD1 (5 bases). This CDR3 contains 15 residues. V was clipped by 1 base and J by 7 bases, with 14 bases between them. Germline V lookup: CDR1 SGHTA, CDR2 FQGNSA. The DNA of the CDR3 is TGTGCCAGCAGCTTAGGGGCAGGGCATCCGAATGAGCAGTTCTTC. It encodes CASSLGAGHPNEQFF.